Below are 19 T cell receptor beta chains sequenced from a single sample in a study of blood T cell repertoires in COVID-19. Assay: immunoSEQ multiplex PCR; the TCRdb copy retains only in-frame clones and omits some. The profile shows more than 200,000 clones, approximately 88% of them singletons. The sequencing sample was made of peripheral blood. The receptor source for this set is a man aged 40-49 years with acute or convalescent COVID-19.

This rearrangement joins TRBV7-8 to TRBJ1-3; 7 bases match TRBD1. The CDR3 runs to 16 residues. With V trimmed by 5 bases and J by 2 bases, 9 bases remained unmatched. In germline, CDR1 is SGHVS, CDR2 FQNEAQ. The CDR3, as DNA: TGTGCCAGCAGCCCCTGGACAGGACCTACTGGAAACACCATATATTTT. This translates into CASSPWTGPTGNTIYF. The full variable domain, with the rest looked up from reference TRBV7-8 and TRBJ1-3, is GAGVSQSPRYKVAKRGQDVALRCDPISGHVSLFWYQQALGQGPEFLTYFQNEAQLDKSGLPSDRFFAERPEGSVSTLKIQRTQQEDSAVYLCASSPWTGPTGNTIYFGEGSWLTVV.

Note on this clone: The same CDR3 also results from other DNA sequences found in this sample. This chain joins TRBV5-1 and TRBJ1-5; D might be TRBD1 (6 bases). The germline V gene has CDR1 SGHRS and CDR2 YFSETQ. The CDR3 is 15 residues long. V lost 4 bases and J 1 base, leaving 12 bases between the germline ends. CDR3 region: CASSLGAGSNQPQHF. The CDR3 bases are TGCGCCAGCAGCCTGGGGGCAGGGAGCAATCAGCCCCAGCATTTT.

The rearrangement joins TRBV18 to TRBJ2-2, with TRBD2 matching 13 bases. Losses at the gene ends were 4 bases for V and 6 bases for J; bases not matched to a gene: 11. The V gene's germline CDR1 is KGHSH and CDR2 LQKENI. The CDR3 spans 18 residues. The CDR3 sequence: CASSQRAGLAGAPGELFF. For the CDR3, the DNA is TGTGCCAGCTCACAAAGAGCTGGACTAGCGGGAGCCCCCGGGGAGCTGTTTTTT.

The chain uses TRBV3-1 (or the pseudogene TRBV3-2) and TRBJ1-6, with D tentatively TRBD1 (6 bases). The V end lost 3 bases, the J end lost 7 bases, and 10 bases lay between the germline ends. The CDR3 spans 14 residues. Germline V gene lookup returns CDR1 LGHDT and CDR2 YNNKEL (reference sequence). Here the CDR3 reads CASSQGHLNSPLHF. The CDR3 DNA is TGTGCCAGCAGCCAGGGACACCTAAATTCACCCCTCCACTTT.

This clone occurred a few times. This sequence joins TRBV7-3 and TRBJ2-2; 7 bases fit TRBD1. The CDR3 loop spans 15 amino acids. Germline trimming cut 6 bases from V and 4 bases from J; bases unmatched to any gene: 8. Germline V gene lookup returns CDR1 SGHTA and CDR2 FQGTGA. CDR3 sequence (DNA): TGTGCCAGCAGTGAGGGACAGAGGGGCACCGGGGAGCTGTTTTTT. Translated, it gives CASSEGQRGTGELFF.

There are a few counts of this clone. V and J are TRBV7-9 and TRBJ2-3, with a possible D match to TRBD2 (5 bases). This CDR3 has 15 residues. Germline values: CDR1 SEHNR, CDR2 FQNEAQ (reference sequence). Trimming removed 5 bases at V and 3 bases at J, with 15 bases between. The CDR3 is CASSARSSGTDTQYF. In DNA, the CDR3 is TGTGCCAGCAGCGCAAGGTCAAGCGGAACAGATACGCAGTATTTT.

This chain's CDR3 is CASSSLGLAGVPDTQYF. The CDR3 DNA sequence: TGTGCCAGCAGTTCTCTTGGACTAGCGGGAGTTCCAGATACGCAGTATTTT. The J gene is TRBJ2-3, the V gene TRBV28; TRBD2 agrees at 13 bases. Trimming at V came to 4 bases and at J to 4 bases, leaving 8 bases not matched to a gene. Germline CDR1 is MDHEN and CDR2 is SYDVKM. The CDR3 has 17 residues.

J is TRBJ1-1 and V is TRBV7-9; TRBD1 matches at 8 bases. Germline V CDR1 and CDR2: SEHNR, FQNEAQ (reference sequence). V dropped 5 bases and J dropped 1; count of bases not matched to a gene: 3. CDR3 length equals 14 residues. CDR3 region: CASSIGQGNTEAFF. In nucleotides, the CDR3 is TGTGCCAGCAGCATCGGACAGGGGAACACTGAAGCTTTCTTT.

This chain connects TRBV7-8 to TRBJ2-1; D may be TRBD2 (5 bases). The length of the CDR3 is 18 residues. The germline gives CDR1 SGHVS, CDR2 FQNEAQ. V gave up 2 bases and J gave up 2 bases, with 19 bases separating them. CDR3 bases: TGTGCCAGCAGCTTATTTGGACGCCGAACGGGGACCTACAATGAGCAGTTCTTC. Translation: CASSLFGRRTGTYNEQFF.

The genes are TRBV30 and TRBJ2-3; D unclear. V lost 2 bases, J lost 10 bases, and 10 bases lay in between. Germline V gene lookup returns CDR1 GTSNPN and CDR2 SVGIG (reference sequence). This CDR3 is 11 amino acids long. The chain's CDR3 is CAWSIGEAQYF. The CDR3, as DNA: TGTGCCTGGAGTATAGGAGAGGCGCAGTATTTT. The variable domain in full, completed from reference TRBV30 and TRBJ2-3, reads SQTIHQWPATLVQPVGSPLSLECTVEGTSNPNLYWYRQAAGRGLQLLFYSVGIGQISSEVPQNLSASRPQDRQFILSSKKLLLSDSGFYLCAWSIGEAQYFGPGTRLTVL.

The gene calls are TRBV6-2 or TRBV6-3 and TRBJ2-5; a weak D match, TRBD2 (6 bases). V dropped 2 bases and J dropped 6 bases, with 10 bases sitting between them. Per germline, CDR1 MNHEY and CDR2 SVGEGT. CDR3 size: 13 residues. The CDR3 is CASSYVEGQTQYF. For the CDR3, the DNA is TGTGCCAGCAGTTACGTGGAGGGGCAGACCCAGTACTTC.

The chain employs TRBV3-1 (or the pseudogene TRBV3-2) and TRBJ1-1, with no clear D. From germline, CDR1 is LGHDT and CDR2 YNNKEL (reference sequence). The CDR3 length is 13 residues. Trimming removed 0 bases from V and 5 bases from J, with 7 bases in between. This CDR3 reads CASSQDGGTEAFF. CDR3 DNA: TGTGCCAGCAGCCAAGACGGCGGGACTGAAGCTTTCTTT.

In this sample, this clone turned up once. The chain has TRBV7-9 and TRBJ1-2; 8 positions match TRBD1. This CDR3 is built from 14 residues. With V trimmed by 3 bases and J by 5 bases, 5 bases remained unmatched. Germline V gene sequence: CDR1 SEHNR, CDR2 FQNEAQ (reference sequence). The CDR3 loop reads CASSLGQGAYGYTF. In nucleotides, the CDR3 is TGTGCCAGCAGCTTGGGGCAGGGGGCGTATGGCTACACCTTC.

CDR3 amino acids: CASSDPGTRPDYEQYF. As DNA, the CDR3 is TGCGCCAGCAGTGACCCCGGGACTAGGCCTGACTACGAGCAGTACTTC. The chain links TRBV10-2 to TRBJ2-7; 8 positions agree with TRBD2. CDR3 length: 16 residues. Trimming at V came to 3 bases and at J to 3 bases, leaving 10 bases not matched to a gene. Per germline, CDR1 WSHSY and CDR2 SAAADI.

The genes are TRBV4-1 and TRBJ1-5; 9 bases are shared with TRBD1. The length of the CDR3 is 15 residues. Germline V lookup: CDR1 MGHRA, CDR2 YSYEKL. With V trimmed by 0 bases and J by 10 bases, 7 bases remained unmatched. The CDR3 sequence is CASSQDRDRVYPQHF. CDR3 in DNA: TGCGCCAGCAGCCAAGACCGGGACAGGGTATATCCCCAGCATTTT.

The V call is TRBV5-6, the J call TRBJ1-1, with a weak D call TRBD1 (5 bases). This CDR3 is 17 amino acids long. V lost 4 bases and J lost 1, with 20 bases in between. Germline CDR1 reads SGHDT; CDR2 reads YYEEEE. The CDR3: CASSRPLVVGENTEAFF. As DNA, the CDR3 is TGTGCCAGCAGCCGGCCTTTGGTTGTAGGGGAGAACACTGAAGCTTTCTTT.

The V call is TRBV6-5, the J call TRBJ2-7, with D perhaps matching TRBD2 (5 bases). The germline V gene encodes CDR1 MNHEY and CDR2 SVGAGI. V shed 5 bases and J shed 1 base, with 15 bases lying between them. The length of the CDR3 is 15 residues. CDR3 nucleotide sequence: TGTGCCAGCAGTCCGCCAGCGGCCAGTTCCTACGAGCAGTACTTC. Translation gives CASSPPAASSYEQYF.

Note on this clone: This specimen includes other DNA sequences encoding the same CDR3. The chain links TRBV5-1 to TRBJ1-6; maybe TRBD1 (6 bases). Germline V CDR1 and CDR2: SGHRS, YFSETQ. The CDR3 contains 15 residues. Trimming removed 0 bases from V and 5 bases from J, with 9 bases in between. The DNA for the CDR3 is TGCGCCAGCAGCTTGGAAGCAGGGGATAATTCACCCCTCCACTTT. Translation gives CASSLEAGDNSPLHF. Full variable domain (outside the CDR3, taken from reference TRBV5-1 and TRBJ1-6): KAGVTQTPRYLIKTRGQQVTLSCSPISGHRSVSWYQQTPGQGLQFLFEYFSETQRNKGNFPGRFSGRQFSNSRSEMNVSTLELGDSALYLCASSLEAGDNSPLHFGNGTRLTVT.

The V call is TRBV6-2 or TRBV6-3, the J call TRBJ1-2, with TRBD1 matching 8 bases. V shed 1 base, J shed 8 bases, and the junction held 9 bases outside the gene matches. Germline CDR1 is MNHEY and CDR2 is SVGEGT. The CDR3 consists of 15 residues. CDR3 coding DNA: TGTGCCAGCAGTTACTTGGACAGGGAGAGGTCCGGCTACACCTTC. Its translation: CASSYLDRERSGYTF.